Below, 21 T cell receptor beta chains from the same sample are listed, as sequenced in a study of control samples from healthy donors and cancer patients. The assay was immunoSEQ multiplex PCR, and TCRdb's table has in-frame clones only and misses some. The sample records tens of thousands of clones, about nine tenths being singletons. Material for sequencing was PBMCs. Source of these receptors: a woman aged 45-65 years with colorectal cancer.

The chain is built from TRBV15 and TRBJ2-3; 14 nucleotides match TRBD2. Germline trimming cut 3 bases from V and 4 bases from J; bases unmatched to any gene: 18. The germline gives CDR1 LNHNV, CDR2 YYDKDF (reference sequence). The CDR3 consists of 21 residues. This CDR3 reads CATSRARGFLTSGGAADTQYF. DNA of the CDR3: TGTGCCACCAGCAGGGCCCGGGGCTTTCTGACTAGCGGGGGGGCCGCAGATACGCAGTATTTT.

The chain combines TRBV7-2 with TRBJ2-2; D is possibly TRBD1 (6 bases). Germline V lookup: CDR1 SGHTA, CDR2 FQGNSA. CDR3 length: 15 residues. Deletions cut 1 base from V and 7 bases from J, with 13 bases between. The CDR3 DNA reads TGTGCCAGCAGCTTAGACAGGGCCCCGGGCGGGGAGCTGTTTTTT. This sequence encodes CASSLDRAPGGELFF.

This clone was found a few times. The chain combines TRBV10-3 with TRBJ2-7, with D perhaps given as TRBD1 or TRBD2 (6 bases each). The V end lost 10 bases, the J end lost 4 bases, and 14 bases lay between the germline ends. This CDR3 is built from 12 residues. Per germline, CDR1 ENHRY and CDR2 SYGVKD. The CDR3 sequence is CATGQGTYEQYV. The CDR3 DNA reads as TGTGCCACCGGGCAGGGGACTTACGAGCAGTACGTC.

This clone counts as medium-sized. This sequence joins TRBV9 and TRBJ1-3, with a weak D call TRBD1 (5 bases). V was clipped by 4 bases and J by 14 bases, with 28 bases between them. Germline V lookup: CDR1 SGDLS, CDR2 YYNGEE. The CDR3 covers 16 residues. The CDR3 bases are TGTGCCAGCAGCTCCCGGGCCGGGACGGAAGAAAGGAGCGTATATTTT. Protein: CASSSRAGTEERSVYF. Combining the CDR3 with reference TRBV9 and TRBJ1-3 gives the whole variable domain DSGVTQTPKHLITATGQRVTLRCSPRSGDLSVYWYQQSLDQGLQFLIQYYNGEERAKGNILERFSAQQFPDLHSELNLSSLELGDSALYFCASSSRAGTEERSVYFGEGSWLTVV.

CDR3: CASSLVGVVRTVSEGDYNEQFF. The DNA for the CDR3 is TGTGCCAGCAGCTTAGTGGGTGTTGTCAGGACAGTAAGCGAGGGGGACTACAATGAGCAGTTCTTC. The chain uses TRBV7-6 and TRBJ2-1; possibly TRBD1 for D (6 bases). The germline V and J ends were trimmed by 1 base and 3 bases, with 31 bases remaining between them. The CDR3 covers 22 residues. The germline CDR1 and CDR2 sequences are SGHVS and FNYEAQ.

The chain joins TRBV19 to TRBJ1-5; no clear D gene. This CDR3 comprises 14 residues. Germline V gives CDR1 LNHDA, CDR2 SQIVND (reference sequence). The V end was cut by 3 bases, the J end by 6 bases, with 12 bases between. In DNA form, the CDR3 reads TGTGCCAGTAGTATGTCGGAGTGGGGTCAGCCCCAGCATTTT. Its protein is CASSMSEWGQPQHF.

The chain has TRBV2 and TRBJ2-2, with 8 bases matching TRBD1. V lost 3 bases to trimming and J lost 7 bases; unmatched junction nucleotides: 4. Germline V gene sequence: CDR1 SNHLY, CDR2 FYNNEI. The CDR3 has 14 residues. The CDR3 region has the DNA TGTGCCAGCAGTGAGGACAGGGCTAGCGGGGAGCTGTTTTTT. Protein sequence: CASSEDRASGELFF.

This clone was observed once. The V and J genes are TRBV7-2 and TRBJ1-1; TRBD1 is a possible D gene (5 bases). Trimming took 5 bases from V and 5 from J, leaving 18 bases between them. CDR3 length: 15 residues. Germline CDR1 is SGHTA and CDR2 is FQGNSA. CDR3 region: CASSPLGGGVTEAFF. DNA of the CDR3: TGTGCCAGCAGCCCCCTGGGCGGGGGGGTAACTGAAGCTTTCTTT.

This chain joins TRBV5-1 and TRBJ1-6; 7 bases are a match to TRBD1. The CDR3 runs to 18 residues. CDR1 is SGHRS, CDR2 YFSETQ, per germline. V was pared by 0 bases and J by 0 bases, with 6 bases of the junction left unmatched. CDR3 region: CASSLGDSRSSYNSPLHF. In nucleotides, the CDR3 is TGCGCCAGCAGCTTGGGGGACAGCAGGAGCTCCTATAATTCACCCCTCCACTTT.

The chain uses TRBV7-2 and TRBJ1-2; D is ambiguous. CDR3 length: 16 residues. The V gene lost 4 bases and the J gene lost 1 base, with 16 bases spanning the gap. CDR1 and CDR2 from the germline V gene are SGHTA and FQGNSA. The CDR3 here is CASSSKGGQINYGYTF. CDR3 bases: TGTGCCAGCAGCTCCAAGGGAGGCCAAATTAACTATGGCTACACCTTC. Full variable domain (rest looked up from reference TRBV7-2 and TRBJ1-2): GAGVSQSPSNKVTEKGKDVELRCDPISGHTALYWYRQSLGQGLEFLIYFQGNSAPDKSGLPSDRFSAERTGGSVSTLTIQRTQQEDSAVYLCASSSKGGQINYGYTFGSGTRLTVV.

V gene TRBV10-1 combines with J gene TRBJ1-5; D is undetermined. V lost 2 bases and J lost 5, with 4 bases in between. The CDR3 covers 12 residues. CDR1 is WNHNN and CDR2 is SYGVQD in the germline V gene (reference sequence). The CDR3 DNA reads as TGCGCCAGCAGTGAGGGGGATCAGCCCCAGCATTTT. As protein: CASSEGDQPQHF.

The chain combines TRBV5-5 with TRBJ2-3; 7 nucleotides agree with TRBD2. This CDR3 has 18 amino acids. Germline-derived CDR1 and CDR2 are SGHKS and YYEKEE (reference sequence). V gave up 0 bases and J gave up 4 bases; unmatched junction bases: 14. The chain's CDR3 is CASSLEWYPRLAADTQYF. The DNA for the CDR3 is TGTGCCAGCAGCTTGGAGTGGTATCCGAGACTAGCAGCAGATACGCAGTATTTT.

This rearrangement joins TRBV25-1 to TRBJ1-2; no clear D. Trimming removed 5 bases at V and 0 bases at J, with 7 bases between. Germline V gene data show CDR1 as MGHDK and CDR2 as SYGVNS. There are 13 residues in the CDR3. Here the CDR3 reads CASSITSNYGYTF. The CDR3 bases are TGTGCCAGCAGTATCACATCTAACTATGGCTACACCTTC.

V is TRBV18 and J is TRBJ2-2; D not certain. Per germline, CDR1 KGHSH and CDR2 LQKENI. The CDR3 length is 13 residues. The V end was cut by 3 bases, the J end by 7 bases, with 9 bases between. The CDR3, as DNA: TGTGCCAGCTCACCCGGACGAGACGGGGAGCTGTTTTTT. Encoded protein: CASSPGRDGELFF. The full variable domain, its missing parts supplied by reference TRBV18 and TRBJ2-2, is NAGVMQNPRHLVRRRGQEARLRCSPMKGHSHVYWYRQLPEEGLKFMVYLQKENIIDESGMPKERFSAEFPKEGPSILRIQQVVRGDSAAYFCASSPGRDGELFFGEGSRLTVL.

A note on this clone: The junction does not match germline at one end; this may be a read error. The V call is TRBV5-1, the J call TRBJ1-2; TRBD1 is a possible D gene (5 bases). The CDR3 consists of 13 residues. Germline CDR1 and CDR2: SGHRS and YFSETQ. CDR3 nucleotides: TGCGCCCGCAGCTGGGCCGGGGGGGATGGCTACACCTTC. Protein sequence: CARSWAGGDGYTF.

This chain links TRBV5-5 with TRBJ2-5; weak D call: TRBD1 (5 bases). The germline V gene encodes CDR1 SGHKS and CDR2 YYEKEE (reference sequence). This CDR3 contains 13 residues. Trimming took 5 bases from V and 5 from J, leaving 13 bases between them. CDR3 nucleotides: TGTGCCAGCAGAATCCAGGGTGGTGAGACCCAGTACTTC. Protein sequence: CASRIQGGETQYF.

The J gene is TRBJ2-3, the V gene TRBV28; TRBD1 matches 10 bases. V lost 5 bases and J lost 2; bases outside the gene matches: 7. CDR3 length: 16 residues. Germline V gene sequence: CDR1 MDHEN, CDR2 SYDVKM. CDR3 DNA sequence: TGTGCCAGCAGTCCGTCGGGGACAGGGGACACAGATACGCAGTATTTT. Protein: CASSPSGTGDTDTQYF. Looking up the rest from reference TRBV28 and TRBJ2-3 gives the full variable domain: DVKVTQSSRYLVKRTGEKVFLECVQDMDHENMFWYRQDPGLGLRLIYFSYDVKMKEKGDIPEGYSVSREKKERFSLILESASTNQTSMYLCASSPSGTGDTDTQYFGPGTRLTVL.

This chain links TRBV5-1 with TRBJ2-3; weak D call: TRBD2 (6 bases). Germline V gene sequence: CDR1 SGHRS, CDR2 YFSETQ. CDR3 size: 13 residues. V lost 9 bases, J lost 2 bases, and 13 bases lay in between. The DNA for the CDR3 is TGCGCCACCTCTCGGGAGCTCACAGATACGCAGTATTTT. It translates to CATSRELTDTQYF. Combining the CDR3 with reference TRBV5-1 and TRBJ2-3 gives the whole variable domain KAGVTQTPRYLIKTRGQQVTLSCSPISGHRSVSWYQQTPGQGLQFLFEYFSETQRNKGNFPGRFSGRQFSNSRSEMNVSTLELGDSALYLCATSRELTDTQYFGPGTRLTVL.

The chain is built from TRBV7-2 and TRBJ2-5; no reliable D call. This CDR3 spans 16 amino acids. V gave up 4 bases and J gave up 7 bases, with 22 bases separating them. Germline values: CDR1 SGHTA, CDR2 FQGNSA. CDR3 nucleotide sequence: TGTGCCAGCAGCTCGTCCTCCGACGGATGGCCCGGGACCCAGTACTTC. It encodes CASSSSSDGWPGTQYF.

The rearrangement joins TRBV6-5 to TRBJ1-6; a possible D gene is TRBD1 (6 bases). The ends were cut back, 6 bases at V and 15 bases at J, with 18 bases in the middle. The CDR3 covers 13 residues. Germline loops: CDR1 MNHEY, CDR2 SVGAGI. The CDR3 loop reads CASRPGTPLHLHF. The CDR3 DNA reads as TGTGCCAGCAGACCTGGGACACCTTTACACCTCCACTTT.

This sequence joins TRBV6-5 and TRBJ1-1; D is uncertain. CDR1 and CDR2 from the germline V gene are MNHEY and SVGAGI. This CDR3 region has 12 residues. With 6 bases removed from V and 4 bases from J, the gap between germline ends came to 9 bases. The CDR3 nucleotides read TGTGCCAGCAGACGCCGCTTCACTGAAGCTTTCTTT. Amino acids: CASRRRFTEAFF.